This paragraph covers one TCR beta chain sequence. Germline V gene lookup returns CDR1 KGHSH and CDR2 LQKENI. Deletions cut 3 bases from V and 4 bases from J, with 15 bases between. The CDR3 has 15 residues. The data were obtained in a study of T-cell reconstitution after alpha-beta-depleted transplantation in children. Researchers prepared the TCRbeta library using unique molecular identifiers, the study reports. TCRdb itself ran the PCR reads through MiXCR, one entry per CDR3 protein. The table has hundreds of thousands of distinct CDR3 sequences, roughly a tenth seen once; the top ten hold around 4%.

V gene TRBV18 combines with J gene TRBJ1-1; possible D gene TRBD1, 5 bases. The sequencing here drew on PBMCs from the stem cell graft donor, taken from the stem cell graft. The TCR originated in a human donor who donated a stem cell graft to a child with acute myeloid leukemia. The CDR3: CASSPSGDGGTEAFF. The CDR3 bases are TGTGCCAGCTCACCTTCCGGGGATGGGGGCACTGAAGCTTTCTTT.